This T cell receptor beta chain was recorded in a study of PD-1 blockade in classical Hodgkin lymphoma. This clone was counted a single time. One junction end disagrees with the germline gene, perhaps due to a read error. Germline V gene lookup returns CDR1 GTSNPN and CDR2 SVGIG (reference sequence). The CDR3 extends over 14 amino acids. Time point denoted: cycle 4 day 1 (C4D1), after less than seven weeks of nivolumab. Every patient relapsed after autologous stem cell transplantation, and brentuximab vedotin exposure varied. The data were produced by immunoSEQ multiplex PCR, yet TCRdb's version contains in-frame clones alone and is incomplete. Among under 40,000 clones listed, 70% to 80% were seen once.

The sequence derives from a human donor with classical Hodgkin lymphoma. The chain employs TRBV30 and TRBJ2-7; a possible D gene is TRBD2 (5 bases). Sample: peripheral blood mononuclear cells (PBMCs), taken before the fourth cycle of nivolumab. CDR3 in amino acids: CAWGRAIYLESPHF. DNA for the CDR3: TGTGCCTGGGGGAGAGCTATCTACCTGGAGTCCCCGCACTTC.